Listed here are 27 T cell receptor beta chains from one sample, sequenced in a study of Ad26.COV2.S vaccination and SARS-CoV-2 variants. Treatment indicated: 15 to 20 received Ad26.COV2.S at low or high dose, single or two shots; 5 received placebo; per-sample allocation not given. Samples analyzed were those drawn on day 63 after the first vaccine or placebo injection. Sequencing used immunoSEQ multiplex PCR; TCRdb keeps in-frame clones, though not all of them. The sample holds about 320,000 clones; around four fifths are singletons and the top ten take approximately 2.1%. The sequences come from peripheral blood, collected in a trial of Ad26.COV2.S vaccine versus placebo. These receptors came from a person aged 18 to 65 who received the Ad26.COV2.S COVID-19 vaccine or a placebo.

The chain's CDR3 is CASSRPNGGATGELFF. The CDR3, as DNA: TGTGCCAGCAGCCGACCGAACGGGGGGGCTACCGGGGAGCTGTTTTTT. The chain carries TRBV5-4 and TRBJ2-2; 8 bases match TRBD2. The length of the CDR3 is 16 residues. Germline values: CDR1 SGHNT, CDR2 YYREEE (reference sequence). V gave up 4 bases and J gave up 5 bases; unmatched junction bases: 10. The full variable domain, its missing parts supplied by reference TRBV5-4 and TRBJ2-2, is ETGVTQSPTHLIKTRGQQVTLRCSSQSGHNTVSWYQQALGQGPQFIFQYYREEENGRGNFPPRFSGLQFPNYSSELNVNALELDDSALYLCASSRPNGGATGELFFGEGSRLTVL.

J is TRBJ2-7 and V is TRBV5-8; no reliable D call. Germline CDR1 reads SGHTS; CDR2 reads YDEGEE. The CDR3 is made up of 14 amino acids. V lost 4 bases and J lost 0, with 11 bases in between. The CDR3 region has the DNA TGTGCCAGCAGCCTAGACTGGAGCTCCTACGAGCAGTACTTC. Amino acids: CASSLDWSSYEQYF. Full variable domain (remainder filled in from reference TRBV5-8 and TRBJ2-7): EAGVTQSPTHLIKTRGQQATLRCSPISGHTSVYWYQQALGLGLQFLLWYDEGEERNRGNFPPRFSGRQFPNYSSELNVNALELEDSALYLCASSLDWSSYEQYFGPGTRLTVT.

The gene calls are TRBV6-4 and TRBJ2-1; 11 bases map to TRBD1. Trimming cost V 4 bases and J 7 bases; bases outside gene matches: 9. CDR1 and CDR2 (germline): MRHNA, SNTAGT. This CDR3 region has 16 residues. The CDR3 region is CASSGGTGTGGNEQFF. The CDR3 DNA follows: TGTGCCAGCAGTGGAGGAACCGGGACAGGGGGTAATGAGCAGTTCTTC.

Concerning this clone itself: Relative to the germline gene, one junction end is altered; a read error may explain this. The rearrangement joins TRBV28 to TRBJ1-1, with TRBD1 as a possible D gene (6 bases). CDR1 MDHEN and CDR2 SYDVKM come from the germline V gene. The CDR3 has 11 residues. CDR3 nucleotides: TGTGCCAGCAGTTTTGATCAGGACAGCGTTTTT. It specifies CASSFDQDSVF.

This chain uses TRBV28 with TRBJ1-1; no clear D gene. The ends were cut back, 2 bases at V and 6 bases at J, with 7 bases in the middle. The CDR3 is 12 residues long. Germline CDR1 and CDR2: MDHEN and SYDVKM. The chain's CDR3 is CASSLQQPEAFF. The CDR3 bases are TGTGCCAGCAGTTTACAACAGCCTGAAGCTTTCTTT.

The rearrangement links TRBV6-1 to TRBJ1-1; no definite D call. Trimming took off 2 bases at V and 1 base at J, with 8 bases between the two ends. The CDR3 loop spans 14 amino acids. The germline V gene encodes CDR1 MNHNS and CDR2 SASEGT. The CDR3 here is CASSESFGNTEAFF. The CDR3 DNA reads as TGTGCCAGCAGTGAAAGCTTCGGGAACACTGAAGCTTTCTTT.

The gene calls are TRBV6-5 and TRBJ2-4, with D possibly TRBD1 on 5 matching bases. Germline V gene data show CDR1 as MNHEY and CDR2 as SVGAGI. Trimming removed 6 bases at V and 0 bases at J, with 12 bases between. The length of the CDR3 is 15 residues. The DNA of the CDR3 is TGTGCCAGCAGCCCCCTAGGGGTAGCCAAAAACATTCAGTACTTC. Its protein product is CASSPLGVAKNIQYF.

V gene TRBV7-9 combines with J gene TRBJ1-2, with 8 bases fitting TRBD1. The CDR3 covers 14 residues. Germline V gene data show CDR1 as SEHNR and CDR2 as FQNEAQ (reference sequence). J lost 8 bases, V lost 4 bases, and 9 bases had no gene match. The CDR3 nucleotides are TGTGCCAGCAGCTCATCGCAGGGGGCTCGGGGCTACACCTTC. Translation: CASSSSQGARGYTF.

CDR3 sequence reads: CASRSGQIYEQYF. CDR3 nucleotide sequence: TGTGCCAGCCGCTCGGGACAGATCTACGAGCAGTACTTC. V is TRBV6-6 and J is TRBJ2-7; 7 nucleotides match TRBD1. Germline CDR1 and CDR2: MNHNY and SVGAGI (reference sequence). V lost 8 bases to trimming and J lost 3 bases; unmatched junction nucleotides: 7. This CDR3 has 13 residues.

The rearrangement uses TRBV5-5 and TRBJ1-2; no clear D gene. V lost 4 bases to trimming and J lost 0 bases, with 10 bases between them. The germline gives CDR1 SGHKS, CDR2 YYEKEE (reference sequence). The CDR3 length is 14 residues. The CDR3 coding sequence is TGTGCCAGCAGCCCGGGTCCGACTAACTATGGCTACACCTTC. This translates into CASSPGPTNYGYTF.

The genes are TRBV7-2 and TRBJ1-2, with D perhaps matching TRBD1 (6 bases). The CDR3 has 14 residues. The ends were cut back, 2 bases at V and 4 bases at J, with 11 bases in the middle. CDR1 and CDR2 (germline): SGHTA, FQGNSA. CDR3 in DNA: TGTGCCAGCAGCTTAATAGGAGGGGGCTATGGCTACACCTTC. It is translated as CASSLIGGGYGYTF. Complete variable domain (other parts from reference TRBV7-2 and TRBJ1-2): GAGVSQSPSNKVTEKGKDVELRCDPISGHTALYWYRQSLGQGLEFLIYFQGNSAPDKSGLPSDRFSAERTGGSVSTLTIQRTQQEDSAVYLCASSLIGGGYGYTFGSGTRLTVV.

The rearrangement links TRBV10-3 to TRBJ1-4, with TRBD1 identical over 7 bases. Germline lookup yields CDR1 ENHRY and CDR2 SYGVKD. The CDR3 is made up of 13 amino acids. J gave up 2 bases and V 8 bases, and 2 bases lay outside the gene matches. The CDR3 DNA reads TGTGCCATCGGGACAGAGACTAATGAAAAACTGTTTTTT. The encoded protein is CAIGTETNEKLFF.

The genes are TRBV7-9 and TRBJ2-7; 12 bases fit TRBD2. CDR3 size: 14 residues. CDR1 and CDR2 from the germline V gene are SEHNR and FQNEAQ (reference sequence). The ends lost 2 bases at V and 4 bases at J; junction bases unmatched: 0. As DNA, the CDR3 is TGTGCCAGCAGCTTACTAGCGGGGGGGTACGAGCAGTACTTC. Residues: CASSLLAGGYEQYF.

The chain couples TRBV13 to TRBJ2-7; 8 bases map to TRBD2. Germline V gene sequence: CDR1 PRHDT, CDR2 FYEKMQ (reference sequence). The CDR3 sequence is 15 residues long. Germline trimming cut 2 bases from V and 2 bases from J; bases unmatched to any gene: 5. CDR3 amino acids: CASSLRAGGAYEQYF. The CDR3 region has the DNA TGTGCCAGCAGCTTAAGGGCGGGGGGAGCCTACGAGCAGTACTTC.

The rearrangement uses TRBV5-1 and TRBJ1-2, with TRBD1 matching over 8 bases. Per germline, CDR1 SGHRS and CDR2 YFSETQ. Trimming cost V 4 bases and J 7 bases; bases outside gene matches: 12. This CDR3 has 15 residues. This CDR3 is CASSPTSGGEVGYTF. For the CDR3, the DNA is TGCGCCAGCAGCCCCACGTCAGGGGGCGAAGTTGGCTACACCTTC.

A remark on this clone: In the same sample, other DNA sequences code for this CDR3. The chain carries TRBV20-1 and TRBJ2-3, with 11 bases lining up with TRBD2. The CDR3 runs 14 residues. Germline loops: CDR1 DFQATT, CDR2 SNEGSKA (reference sequence). With V trimmed by 3 bases and J by 2 bases, 1 base remained unmatched. CDR3 sequence reads: CSASSGGATDTQYF. The CDR3 DNA follows: TGCAGTGCTAGTAGCGGGGGGGCCACAGATACGCAGTATTTT.

The chain is built from TRBV9 and TRBJ2-3; the D call may be TRBD1 or TRBD2 (6 bases each). The CDR3 covers 16 residues. The V end was cut by 0 bases, the J end by 2 bases, with 13 bases between. Germline values: CDR1 SGDLS, CDR2 YYNGEE. The DNA of the CDR3 is TGTGCCAGCAGCGTAGAGCCTCCGGGGGCCACAGATACGCAGTATTTT. It specifies CASSVEPPGATDTQYF.

This rearrangement joins TRBV4-1 to TRBJ2-7; the D gene is possibly TRBD1 (6 bases). The V gene's germline CDR1 is MGHRA and CDR2 YSYEKL. This CDR3 comprises 14 residues. V gave up 0 bases and J gave up 8 bases, with 14 bases separating them. CDR3 in amino acids: CASSQDGQSFKQYF. CDR3 sequence (DNA): TGCGCCAGCAGCCAAGATGGACAGAGTTTCAAGCAGTACTTC.

This clone was detected a few times. V and J are TRBV4-1 and TRBJ2-7; 7 nucleotides align to TRBD1. The CDR3 has 16 residues. Germline V lookup: CDR1 MGHRA, CDR2 YSYEKL. Trimming at V came to 0 bases and at J to 2 bases, leaving 7 bases not matched to a gene. CDR3 nucleotides: TGCGCCAGCAGCCAAGATCGAGGCAGGGGGACCTACGAGCAGTACTTC. Its protein product is CASSQDRGRGTYEQYF.

The rearrangement links TRBV12-5 to TRBJ2-1; TRBD1 agrees at 8 bases. J lost 7 bases, V lost 5 bases, and 22 bases had no gene match. The CDR3 is made up of 19 amino acids. Germline values: CDR1 LGHNT, CDR2 FRNRAP. The CDR3 loop reads CASGPPPWTGWGLLNEQFF. In DNA, the CDR3 is TGTGCTAGTGGTCCCCCCCCGTGGACAGGGTGGGGATTGTTGAATGAGCAGTTCTTC. Full variable domain (rest looked up from reference TRBV12-5 and TRBJ2-1): DARVTQTPRHKVTEMGQEVTMRCQPILGHNTVFWYRQTMMQGLELLAYFRNRAPLDDSGMPKDRFSAEMPDATLATLKIQPSEPRDSAVYFCASGPPPWTGWGLLNEQFFGPGTRLTVL.

V usage is TRBV5-1 and J usage is TRBJ1-4, with unresolved D. CDR3 size: 14 residues. CDR1 and CDR2 (germline): SGHRS, YFSETQ. V lost 4 bases and J 8 bases, leaving 15 bases between the germline ends. The CDR3 region is CASSRQEMGEKLFF. The CDR3 DNA reads TGCGCCAGCAGCCGGCAGGAAATGGGGGAAAAACTGTTTTTT. Complete variable domain (other parts from reference TRBV5-1 and TRBJ1-4): KAGVTQTPRYLIKTRGQQVTLSCSPISGHRSVSWYQQTPGQGLQFLFEYFSETQRNKGNFPGRFSGRQFSNSRSEMNVSTLELGDSALYLCASSRQEMGEKLFFGSGTQLSVL.

The V call is TRBV5-1, the J call TRBJ1-1; 9 bases match TRBD1. The junction had 19 bases not matched to a gene; V was cut back by 4 bases and J by 6 bases. From germline, CDR1 is SGHRS and CDR2 YFSETQ. The length of the CDR3 is 18 residues. CDR3 nucleotide sequence: TGCGCCAGCAGCGAACATCCGGGACAGGGAATCAGTAGGGCTGAAGCTTTCTTT. Protein: CASSEHPGQGISRAEAFF.

The V gene is TRBV2, the J gene TRBJ2-3; the match to TRBD2 covers 15 bases. Germline CDR1 reads SNHLY; CDR2 reads FYNNEI. V gave up 4 bases and J gave up 0 bases; unmatched junction bases: 5. The CDR3 totals 18 residues. Written as DNA, the CDR3 is TGTGCCAGCAGTGGGACTAGCGGGGGGGCCTTGAGCACAGATACGCAGTATTTT. It specifies CASSGTSGGALSTDTQYF.

The chain joins TRBV30 to TRBJ1-3; the D gene is possibly TRBD1 (6 bases). This CDR3 spans 16 amino acids. CDR1 is GTSNPN and CDR2 is SVGIG in the germline V gene (reference sequence). V shed 4 bases and J shed 2 bases, with 18 bases lying between them. CDR3 region: CAWIRPGDIAGNTIYF. The DNA of the CDR3 is TGTGCCTGGATCCGGCCAGGGGATATTGCTGGAAACACCATATATTTT.

V is TRBV9 and J is TRBJ2-4, with 8 bases aligning to TRBD1. Per the germline V gene, CDR1 is SGDLS and CDR2 is YYNGEE. V was pared by 3 bases and J by 8 bases, with 7 bases of the junction left unmatched. There are 14 residues in the CDR3. CDR3 amino acids: CASSATGGSDIQYF. CDR3 DNA sequence: TGTGCCAGCAGCGCCACAGGGGGGAGCGACATTCAGTACTTC.

The table lists this clone with a few counts. The chain is built from TRBV9 and TRBJ1-3, with D possibly being TRBD1 (5 bases). This CDR3 spans 14 amino acids. V lost 0 bases and J lost 2, with 6 bases in between. Germline V CDR1 and CDR2: SGDLS, YYNGEE. CDR3 sequence reads: CASSVGQTGNTIYF. In DNA, the CDR3 is TGTGCCAGCAGCGTAGGACAGACTGGAAACACCATATATTTT.

This clone was seen only once. The J gene is TRBJ2-7, the V gene TRBV28; the match to TRBD1 covers 9 bases. The ends lost 5 bases at V and 6 bases at J; junction bases unmatched: 5. CDR1 and CDR2 (germline): MDHEN, SYDVKM. The CDR3 has 13 residues. CDR3 DNA: TGTGCCAGCAGTCCCCGGACAGGGGTCGAGCAGTACTTC. Its translation: CASSPRTGVEQYF.